Below, 30 T cell receptor beta chains from the same sample are listed, as sequenced in a study of cytomegalovirus exposure and HLA in healthy donors. TCRdb's copy holds only in-frame clones and misses some; the assay was immunoSEQ multiplex PCR. The sample holds about 98,000 clones, over 75% seen once. Material: PBMCs. The receptors derive from a young man in good health and CMV-seropositive.

The chain joins TRBV5-6 to TRBJ2-7; no reliable D call. V was clipped by 3 bases and J by 2 bases, with 6 bases between them. This CDR3 region has 12 residues. Germline V gives CDR1 SGHDT, CDR2 YYEEEE. In DNA, the CDR3 is TGTGCCAGCAGCTCAGAAACCTACGAGCAGTACTTC. This translates into CASSSETYEQYF.

This chain uses TRBV5-1 with TRBJ2-3; 7 bases are shared with TRBD1. With V trimmed by 4 bases and J by 2 bases, 4 bases remained unmatched. CDR1 is SGHRS, CDR2 YFSETQ, per germline. The CDR3 extends over 14 amino acids. CDR3 amino acids: CASSVGQFTDTQYF. DNA for the CDR3: TGCGCCAGCAGCGTGGGACAGTTCACAGATACGCAGTATTTT.

The chain is built from TRBV10-1 and TRBJ2-2, with D unclear. The length of the CDR3 is 13 residues. Germline V gene lookup returns CDR1 WNHNN and CDR2 SYGVQD (reference sequence). The V and J ends lost 6 bases and 3 bases respectively, with 8 bases between them. The CDR3 is CASSFSDTGELFF. For the CDR3, the DNA is TGCGCCAGCAGCTTCTCAGACACCGGGGAGCTGTTTTTT.

The chain links TRBV9 to TRBJ2-3, with 11 bases identical to TRBD1. There are 15 residues in the CDR3. The V gene's germline CDR1 is SGDLS and CDR2 YYNGEE. The V gene end was trimmed by 4 bases and the J gene end by 4 bases; junction bases not matched to a gene: 5. The CDR3 coding sequence is TGTGCCAGCAGCAAGGGACAGGGGGTGGCAGATACGCAGTATTTT. Its translation is CASSKGQGVADTQYF. Supplemented by reference TRBV9 and TRBJ2-3, the full variable domain reads DSGVTQTPKHLITATGQRVTLRCSPRSGDLSVYWYQQSLDQGLQFLIQYYNGEERAKGNILERFSAQQFPDLHSELNLSSLELGDSALYFCASSKGQGVADTQYFGPGTRLTVL.

This clone was seen once. The V gene is TRBV5-1, the J gene TRBJ2-6; D is possibly TRBD1 (6 bases). The CDR3 has 17 amino acids. V lost 6 bases, J lost 0 bases, and 16 bases lay in between. Looked up from germline, CDR1 is SGHRS and CDR2 is YFSETQ. CDR3 bases: TGCGCCAGCAAGCGCGGACAGACCAACTCTGGGGCCAACGTCCTGACTTTC. It is translated as CASKRGQTNSGANVLTF.

The chain has TRBV27 and TRBJ1-3; 7 bases fit TRBD1. Germline V gene data show CDR1 as MNHEY and CDR2 as SMNVEV (reference sequence). The trim removed 2 bases at V and 0 bases at J, leaving 7 bases unmatched. The CDR3 runs to 17 residues. The CDR3 is CASSLLPTGDSGNTIYF. The CDR3, as DNA: TGTGCCAGCAGTTTACTCCCAACAGGGGACTCTGGAAACACCATATATTTT.

This chain joins TRBV9 and TRBJ2-5; the match to TRBD2 covers 7 bases. The V and J ends lost 0 bases and 2 bases, in that order; junction bases with no gene match: 7. This CDR3 has 16 residues. The germline V gene encodes CDR1 SGDLS and CDR2 YYNGEE. Written as DNA, the CDR3 is TGTGCCAGCAGCGTAGGGGTAGCGGGCCATCAAGAGACCCAGTACTTC. Translation gives CASSVGVAGHQETQYF.

The sample holds one count of this clone. The genes are TRBV6-5 and TRBJ1-2, with 7 bases fitting TRBD1. The CDR3 is made up of 13 amino acids. Germline V gene sequence: CDR1 MNHEY, CDR2 SVGAGI. The V gene end was trimmed by 6 bases and the J gene end by 8 bases; junction bases not matched to a gene: 9. CDR3 in amino acids: CASRPTGYEGYTF. Here the CDR3 DNA reads TGTGCCAGCAGACCGACAGGGTATGAGGGCTACACCTTC.

The V call is TRBV30, the J call TRBJ1-6, with 8 bases identical to TRBD1. Germline V lookup: CDR1 GTSNPN, CDR2 SVGIG (reference sequence). V was pared by 1 base and J by 2 bases, with 4 bases of the junction left unmatched. The CDR3 consists of 16 residues. CDR3 in DNA: TGTGCCTGGAGTGGGACAGGGAACCCCTATAATTCACCCCTCCACTTT. This encodes CAWSGTGNPYNSPLHF.

The rearrangement joins TRBV4-1 to TRBJ2-1; 12 bases are a match to TRBD1. The CDR3 totals 16 residues. Per the germline V gene, CDR1 is MGHRA and CDR2 is YSYEKL. The junction had 8 bases not matched to a gene; V was cut back by 4 bases and J by 7 bases. The chain's CDR3 is CASSPRGDRGRNEQFF. In nucleotides, the CDR3 is TGCGCCAGCAGCCCACGGGGGGACAGGGGGCGGAATGAGCAGTTCTTC.

The chain combines TRBV5-8 with TRBJ2-3; possibly TRBD2 for D (6 bases). The germline V gene encodes CDR1 SGHTS and CDR2 YDEGEE. V dropped 4 bases and J dropped 9 bases, with 18 bases sitting between them. The CDR3 contains 14 residues. CDR3 residues: CASSRGNARGTQYF. The DNA for the CDR3 is TGTGCCAGCAGCCGGGGGAACGCCCGCGGGACGCAGTATTTT.

This clone was found once. V and J are TRBV27 and TRBJ1-2, with D tentatively TRBD1 (5 bases). Germline CDR1 is MNHEY and CDR2 is SMNVEV (reference sequence). This CDR3 is 15 amino acids long. Trimming took off 3 bases at V and 3 bases at J, with 14 bases between the two ends. The CDR3 coding sequence is TGTGCCAGCAGTTTTGTCACAGGACCTTACTATGGCTACACCTTC. It encodes CASSFVTGPYYGYTF.

The chain joins TRBV6-5 to TRBJ1-1; D is undetermined. There are 15 residues in the CDR3. Germline V lookup: CDR1 MNHEY, CDR2 SVGAGI. V dropped 2 bases and J dropped 0 bases, with 10 bases sitting between them. CDR3 sequence: CASSYGGSMNTEAFF. The CDR3 DNA is TGTGCCAGCAGTTACGGTGGGAGTATGAACACTGAAGCTTTCTTT.

The chain links TRBV5-1 to TRBJ1-5; D not certain. Trimming removed 1 base from V and 4 bases from J, with 12 bases in between. Looked up from germline, CDR1 is SGHRS and CDR2 is YFSETQ. The CDR3 totals 15 residues. CDR3: CASSLPPKPNQPQHF. CDR3 coding DNA: TGCGCCAGCAGCTTGCCCCCCAAGCCAAATCAGCCCCAGCATTTT.

This chain connects TRBV25-1 to TRBJ2-2; TRBD2 matches at 7 bases. V trimming: 0 bases; J trimming: 1 base; junction bases outside the gene matches: 2. The CDR3 runs 16 residues. The germline V gene encodes CDR1 MGHDK and CDR2 SYGVNS. The CDR3 bases are TGTGCCAGCAGTGAATACGGCGGGAGGAACACCGGGGAGCTGTTTTTT. Its translation is CASSEYGGRNTGELFF.

The V call is TRBV2, the J call TRBJ2-1; TRBD2 matches at 12 bases. Germline V CDR1 and CDR2: SNHLY, FYNNEI. The J segment lost 10 bases and the V segment lost 3 bases, leaving 10 bases of the junction unmatched. The CDR3 runs 16 residues. CDR3 amino acids: CASSDGQTSGRWEQFF. CDR3 DNA: TGTGCCAGCAGTGACGGCCAGACTAGCGGGAGATGGGAGCAGTTCTTC.

The V and J genes are TRBV6-5 and TRBJ1-5, with D possibly matching TRBD1 (5 bases). Germline-derived CDR1 and CDR2 are MNHEY and SVGAGI. V was shortened by 6 bases and J by 2 bases, with 14 bases between the two germline ends. The CDR3 consists of 15 residues. Here the CDR3 DNA reads TGTGCCAGCAGCATGGGGCACCTGGGCAATCAGCCCCAGCATTTT. Encoded protein: CASSMGHLGNQPQHF.

The chain employs TRBV6-6 and TRBJ2-7; 7 positions agree with TRBD2. Trimming took 6 bases from V and 8 from J; bases not matched to a gene: 7. Germline CDR1 reads MNHNY; CDR2 reads SVGAGI (reference sequence). This CDR3 comprises 12 residues. Here the CDR3 DNA reads TGTGCCAGCAGCTCCAGCGGGGTTCAGCAGTACTTC. It translates to CASSSSGVQQYF.

The chain has TRBV5-1 and TRBJ1-5; 10 bases line up with TRBD1. The V and J ends lost 0 bases and 5 bases, in that order; junction bases with no gene match: 5. The CDR3 consists of 16 residues. Germline assignment: CDR1 SGHRS and CDR2 YFSETQ. The CDR3 sequence: CASSLGDRGMDQPQHF. As DNA, the CDR3 is TGCGCCAGCAGCTTGGGGGACAGGGGTATGGATCAGCCCCAGCATTTT.

V is TRBV6-5 and J is TRBJ1-2; D unclear. Germline CDR1 MNHEY, CDR2 SVGAGI. There are 15 residues in the CDR3. Trimming removed 2 bases from V and 8 bases from J, with 18 bases in between. CDR3 loop: CASSYQHPRIDGYTF. The CDR3 DNA is TGTGCCAGCAGTTACCAACACCCGAGGATTGACGGCTACACCTTC.

This chain joins TRBV6-5 and TRBJ1-2, with 10 bases aligning to TRBD1. Unmatched junction bases numbered 9, after V lost 6 bases and J lost 8 bases. CDR3 length: 14 amino acids. Germline CDR1 is MNHEY and CDR2 is SVGAGI. The CDR3 loop is CASSPRQGAGGYTF. The DNA for the CDR3 is TGTGCCAGCAGCCCTAGACAGGGGGCTGGAGGCTACACCTTC.

The chain recombines TRBV11-3 with TRBJ2-7; no clear D gene. Germline assignment: CDR1 SGHNT and CDR2 YENEEA. This CDR3 has 13 amino acids. Trimming cost V 2 bases and J 6 bases, with 11 bases left between them. This CDR3 reads CASSLRRNIEQYF. CDR3 nucleotides: TGTGCCAGCAGCTTACGGCGGAACATCGAGCAGTACTTC.

The J gene is TRBJ1-1, the V gene TRBV27; perhaps TRBD1 as D (6 bases). The CDR3 consists of 11 residues. Germline values: CDR1 MNHEY, CDR2 SMNVEV (reference sequence). V shed 6 bases and J shed 10 bases, with 12 bases lying between them. Here the CDR3 reads CASRQGLAAFF. CDR3 nucleotide sequence: TGTGCCAGCAGGCAGGGGTTGGCAGCTTTCTTT.

The gene calls are TRBV7-6 and TRBJ2-7; 8 bases are shared with TRBD1. The CDR3 has 15 amino acids. V was pared by 1 base and J by 0 bases, with 2 bases of the junction left unmatched. Germline lookup yields CDR1 SGHVS and CDR2 FNYEAQ. This chain's CDR3 is CASSLGTGGSYEQYF. As DNA, the CDR3 is TGTGCCAGCAGCTTAGGAACAGGGGGCTCCTACGAGCAGTACTTC.

The chain joins TRBV9 to TRBJ2-2, with no clear D. CDR1 is SGDLS and CDR2 is YYNGEE in the germline V gene. The CDR3 spans 16 residues. Between the trimmed V and J ends, which lost 1 base and 0 bases, there was a span of 10 bases. The DNA for the CDR3 is TGTGCCAGCAGCGTATCAACAGAGCCGAACACCGGGGAGCTGTTTTTT. Residues: CASSVSTEPNTGELFF.

This chain joins TRBV5-1 and TRBJ2-7; 7 nucleotides align to TRBD1. Germline V gives CDR1 SGHRS, CDR2 YFSETQ. This CDR3 region has 13 residues. J was trimmed by 1 base and V by 5 bases; bases with no gene match: 3. CDR3 residues: CASRWDSSYEQYF. CDR3 DNA: TGCGCCAGCAGGTGGGACAGTTCCTACGAGCAGTACTTC.

The chain is built from TRBV5-1 and TRBJ2-1; D might be TRBD2 (6 bases). V dropped 4 bases and J dropped 5 bases, with 28 bases sitting between them. Germline V lookup: CDR1 SGHRS, CDR2 YFSETQ. The CDR3 loop spans 19 amino acids. Written as DNA, the CDR3 is TGCGCCAGCAGCGAGGGACTCATCCGCCTTTCTAACCGAGACAATGAGCAGTTCTTC. It is translated as CASSEGLIRLSNRDNEQFF.

This chain connects TRBV7-6 to TRBJ1-5; 10 bases are shared with TRBD1. This CDR3 region has 21 residues. Germline trimming cut 5 bases from V and 0 bases from J; bases unmatched to any gene: 19. Germline loops: CDR1 SGHVS, CDR2 FNYEAQ. CDR3 nucleotide sequence: TGTGCCAGCAGCCCCGAGACAGGGGGCCGGATCCCGACTTATAGCAATCAGCCCCAGCATTTT. Encoded protein: CASSPETGGRIPTYSNQPQHF.

This sequence joins TRBV14 and TRBJ2-5; 9 bases map to TRBD1. V shed 1 base and J 1 base; nucleotides not matched to a gene: 10. Germline V lookup: CDR1 SGHDN, CDR2 FVKESK. The CDR3 is made up of 18 amino acids. CDR3: CASSQVVDRGKFQETQYF. CDR3 DNA sequence: TGTGCCAGCAGCCAAGTCGTGGACAGGGGCAAATTCCAAGAGACCCAGTACTTC.

This clone has only one observation. The rearrangement joins TRBV6-6 to TRBJ2-7, with unresolved D. Trimming removed 0 bases at V and 0 bases at J, with 6 bases between. Germline V gives CDR1 MNHNY, CDR2 SVGAGI (reference sequence). There are 14 residues in the CDR3. In DNA form, the CDR3 reads TGTGCCAGCAGTTACTCGTCAGGCTCCTACGAGCAGTACTTC. Protein product: CASSYSSGSYEQYF.